This T cell receptor beta chain is from a study of T cell responses to AZD1222 COVID-19 vaccine (dated by TCRdb to the early 2020s). About the study as a whole: TCR sequencing was performed for 230 to 250 trial participants, of whom 207 were given two doses of AZD1222 and approximately 25 were given two doses of MenACWY control vaccine. Enrollment into the trials was organized by age into subgroups of 18-55, 56-69 and 70-plus years, and those subgroups contained approximately 150, 30 and 60 TCR-sequenced participants, respectively. General findings and caveats noted by the study authors: Most participants were white British and females outnumbered males, and the authors suggested that clonal diversity may have been underestimated. Nearly half of unique spike-specific TCRs reportedly recognized epitopes outside regions mutated in the B.1.351 and B.1.1.7 variants. After two AZD1222 doses, spike-specific TCR breadth and depth were significantly higher than at day 0 and than in MenACWY recipients. The 56-69-year group was small, and its depth increase did not reach significance, likely because of low power. Only 5 to 7 AZD1222 recipients were SARS-CoV-2 seropositive at baseline, limiting conclusions about previously exposed vaccinees. The whole spike protein was spanned by vaccine-associated CD4 TCRs, and dominant responses were seen in regions 160-218 and 743-854. Because no day 14 peak-response samples were available, repertoires were characterized only after the peak T cell response.

In this sample, this clone turned up once. The clone's antigen remains unknown. No base-level quality is on record; no much larger clone is a single base apart. The CDR3 regions of human TCRbeta chains were analyzed by immunosequencing. The source study handled its data this way. TCRs in the repertoires were compared against a reference library of SARS-CoV-2-specific TCRs that had been generated with the MIRA antigen-specificity platform. Breadth was defined as the fraction of unique TCRs that were SARS-CoV-2-associated. Depth was defined as the fraction of total T cells that were SARS-CoV-2-associated. Using the MIRA data, each spike-specific TCR was assigned both to the spike region to which the TCR was reactive and to a CD4 or CD8 class. Log10-transformed breadth and depth values were compared by one-way ANOVA with Sidak's multiple comparisons tests. TCRdb holds this immuneACCESS table with in-frame rearrangements only. Some clones are missing; in checked studies, unresolved V genes explain under half, and the rest has no known cause. V, J and clone size are those of that table, while D and trimming were read from the DNA. The sample records 90,000 to 120,000 clones, around 90% of which are singletons. Clones ranked in the top ten supply approximately 4.8% of the sample.

The time point label here, explained by the study, means: about 28 days (+/-7) after the second vaccine dose. AZD1222 recipients with second doses at about 4 weeks or about 12 weeks were pooled, because spike-specific TCR depth and breadth did not differ between schedules. Vaccinee samples came from UK trials COV001 and COV002, including a single-blind randomized controlled phase 2/3 trial of AZD1222 (ChAdOx1 nCoV-19) in healthy adults. For TCRbeta chain sequencing, PBMC samples were collected from trial participants at day 0 and at day 28 after the second dose. V and J are truncated by 6 bases and 2 bases respectively, leaving an intervening sequence of 10 bases. The CDR3 runs 13 amino acids, cysteine and phenylalanine included. The read is trimmed to its CDR3 DNA, 39 bases read in frame from base 1. Reading the germline V gene gives CDR1 SGHVS and CDR2 FQNEAQ.

The source of this sequence is an adult who received the AZD1222 COVID-19 vaccine. The sequence joins TRBV7-8 to TRBJ1-1; a tentative D match to TRBD1 spans 5 bases. The material sequenced was peripheral blood, taken 28 days after the second AZD1222 dose. The CDR3 in this case is CASSQTDNTEAFF. The nucleotides are TGTGCCAGCAGTCAGACAGACAACACTGAAGCTTTCTTT. The variable domain in full, with residues beyond the CDR3 obtained from the reference TRBV7-8 and TRBJ1-1 genes, is GAGVSQSPRYKVAKRGQDVALRCDPISGHVSLFWYQQALGQGPEFLTYFQNEAQLDKSGLPSDRFFAERPEGSVSTLKIQRTQQEDSAVYLCASSQTDNTEAFFGQGTRLTVV.